This T cell receptor (beta chain) is drawn from a study of chemoradiotherapy in HPV16-positive cancers. TCRdb's table, derived via immunoSEQ multiplex PCR, lists solely in-frame clones and lacks some. The top ten hold about 5.2% of the sample, which has 1,000 to 1,500 clones, about 83% seen once. General study findings and limits: In HPV16-positive patients, HPV-responsive T-cell expansion tracked better recurrence-free survival. During treatment, candidate HPV-specific clones and E7-related motifs expanded in tumor.

On this clone itself: Its target is unknown.

The source material was tumor tissue, sampled from a patient who underwent chemoradiotherapy. The receptor's source is a human donor with HPV-associated anogenital cancer.

The CDR3 region has the DNA TGTGCCAGCAGCTTGTGGGCAAAGGATGGCTACACCTTC. Protein product: CASSLWAKDGYTF. The chain couples TRBV5-5 to TRBJ1-2; D remains unclear. The CDR3 consists of 13 residues. V was clipped by 1 base and J by 6 bases, with 10 bases between them. Germline CDR1 is SGHKS and CDR2 is YYEKEE (reference sequence).